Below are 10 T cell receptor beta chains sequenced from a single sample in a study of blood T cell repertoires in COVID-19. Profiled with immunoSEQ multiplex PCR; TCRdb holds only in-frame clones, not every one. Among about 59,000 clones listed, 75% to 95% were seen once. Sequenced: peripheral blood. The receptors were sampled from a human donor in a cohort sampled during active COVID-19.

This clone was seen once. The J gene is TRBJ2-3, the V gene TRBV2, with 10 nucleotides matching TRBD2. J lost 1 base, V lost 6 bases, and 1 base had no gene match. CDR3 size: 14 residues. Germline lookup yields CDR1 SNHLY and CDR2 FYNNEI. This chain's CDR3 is CASRGTSGTDTQYF. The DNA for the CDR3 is TGTGCCAGCAGGGGGACTAGCGGCACAGATACGCAGTATTTT.

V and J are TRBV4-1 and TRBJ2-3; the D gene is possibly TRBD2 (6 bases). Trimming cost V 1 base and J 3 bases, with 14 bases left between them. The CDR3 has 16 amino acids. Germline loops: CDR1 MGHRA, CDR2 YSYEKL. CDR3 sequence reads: CASSQALGEATDTQYF. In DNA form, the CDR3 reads TGCGCCAGCAGCCAAGCTCTTGGGGAGGCAACAGATACGCAGTATTTT.

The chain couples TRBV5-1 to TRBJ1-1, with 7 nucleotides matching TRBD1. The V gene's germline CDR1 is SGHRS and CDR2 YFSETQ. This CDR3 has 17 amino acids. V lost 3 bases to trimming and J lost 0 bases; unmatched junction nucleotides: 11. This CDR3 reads CASSSGTDFRLNTEAFF. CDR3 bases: TGCGCCAGCAGCTCCGGGACAGACTTTAGACTGAACACTGAAGCTTTCTTT.

The CDR3 protein is CASSRGTANTEAFF. In nucleotides, the CDR3 is TGTGCCAGTAGTAGAGGGACAGCGAACACTGAAGCTTTCTTT. V and J are TRBV19 and TRBJ1-1; TRBD1 matches 7 bases. J lost 1 base, V lost 4 bases, and 3 bases had no gene match. The CDR3 loop spans 14 amino acids. CDR1 and CDR2 (germline): LNHDA, SQIVND (reference sequence).

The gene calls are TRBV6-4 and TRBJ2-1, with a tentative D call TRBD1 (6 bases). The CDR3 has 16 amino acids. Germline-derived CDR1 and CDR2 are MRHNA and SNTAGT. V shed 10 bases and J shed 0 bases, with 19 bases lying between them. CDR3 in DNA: TGTGCCACCCCGGACCTTGGACAGAGCTCCTACAATGAGCAGTTCTTC. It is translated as CATPDLGQSSYNEQFF.

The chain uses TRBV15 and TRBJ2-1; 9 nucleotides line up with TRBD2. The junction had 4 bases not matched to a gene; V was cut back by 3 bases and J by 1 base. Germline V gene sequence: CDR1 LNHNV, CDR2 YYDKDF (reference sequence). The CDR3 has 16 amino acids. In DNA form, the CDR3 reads TGTGCCACCAGCAGCAGCGGGAGGCGATCCTACAATGAGCAGTTCTTC. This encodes CATSSSGRRSYNEQFF.

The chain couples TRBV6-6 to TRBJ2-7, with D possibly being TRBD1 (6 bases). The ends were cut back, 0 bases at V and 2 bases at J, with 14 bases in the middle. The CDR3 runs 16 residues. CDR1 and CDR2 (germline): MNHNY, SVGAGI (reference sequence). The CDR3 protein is CASSYSGAGVTYEQYF. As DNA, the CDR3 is TGTGCCAGCAGTTACTCCGGGGCAGGGGTAACCTACGAGCAGTACTTC.

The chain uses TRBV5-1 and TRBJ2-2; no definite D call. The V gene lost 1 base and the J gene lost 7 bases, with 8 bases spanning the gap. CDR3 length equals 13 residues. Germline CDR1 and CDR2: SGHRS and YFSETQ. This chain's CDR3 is CASSLPYYGELFF. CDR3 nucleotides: TGCGCCAGCAGCTTGCCTTACTACGGGGAGCTGTTTTTT.

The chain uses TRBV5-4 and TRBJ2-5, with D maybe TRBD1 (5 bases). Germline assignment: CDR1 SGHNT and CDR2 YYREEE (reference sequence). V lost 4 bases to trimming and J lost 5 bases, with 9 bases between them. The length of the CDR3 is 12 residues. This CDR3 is CASSTYRETQYF. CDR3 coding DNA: TGTGCCAGCAGCACCTACAGGGAGACCCAGTACTTC.

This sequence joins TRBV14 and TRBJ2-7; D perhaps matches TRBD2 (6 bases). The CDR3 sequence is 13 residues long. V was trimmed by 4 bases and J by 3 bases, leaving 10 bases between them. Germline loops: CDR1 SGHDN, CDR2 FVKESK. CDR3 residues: CASSRTGLYEQYF. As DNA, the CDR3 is TGTGCCAGCAGCCGGACGGGACTCTACGAGCAGTACTTC.